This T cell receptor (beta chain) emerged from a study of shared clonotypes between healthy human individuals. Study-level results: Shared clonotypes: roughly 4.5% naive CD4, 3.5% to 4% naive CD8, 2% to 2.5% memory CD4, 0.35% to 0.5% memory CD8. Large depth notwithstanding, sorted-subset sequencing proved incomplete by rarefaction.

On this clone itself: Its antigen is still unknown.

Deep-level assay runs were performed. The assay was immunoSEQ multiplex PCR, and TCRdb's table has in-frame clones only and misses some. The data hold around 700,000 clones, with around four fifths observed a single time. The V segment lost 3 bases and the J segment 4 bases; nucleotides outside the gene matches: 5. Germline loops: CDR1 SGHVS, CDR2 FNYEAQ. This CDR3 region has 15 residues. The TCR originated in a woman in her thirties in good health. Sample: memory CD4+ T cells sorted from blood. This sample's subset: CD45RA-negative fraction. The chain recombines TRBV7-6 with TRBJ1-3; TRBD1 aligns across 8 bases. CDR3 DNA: TGTGCCAGCAGCTTTTCAGGGGGCTTCGGAAACACCATATATTTT. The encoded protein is CASSFSGGFGNTIYF.